A selection of T cell receptor beta chains follows, all from one sample in a study of CD8+CD57+ T cells in acquired aplastic anemia. From the reads, TCRdb called clonotypes with MiXCR, one entry per CDR3 protein. Of 180,000 or so distinct CDR3 sequences detected, around half appear once; the ten largest clones hold about 1.8%. The sample taken for sequencing was sorted CD4+, CD8+, or CD8+CD57+ T cells (not recorded which) from PBMCs. The origin of the receptors is a human donor with aplastic anemia. CDR3s include the opening cysteine and the closing phenylalanine or tryptophan. The order of the fields is D gene, J gene, clone size, V gene, CDR3 DNA, CDR3 protein. A D gene is named only where the DNA matches it firmly. For some rows the clone size is stated as once, few or many, or as a class when expanded; others skip it.

. TRBJ2-7 . TRBV24-1 TGTGTCACCAGTGATCCTTACGACGGGCGCGAGCAGTACTTC CVTSDPYDGREQYF
. TRBJ1-1 . TRBV6-5 TGTGCCAGCAGTTATAGTGGGGGTAGAACTGAAGCTTTCTTT CASSYSGGRTEAFF
TRBD2 TRBJ2-7 . TRBV12-3/TRBV12-4 TGTGCCAGCAGTTTCGGGGGAGGGCCTGGCGAGCAGTACTTC CASSFGGGPGEQYF
TRBD1 TRBJ2-5 many TRBV5-1 TGCGCCAGCAGCGGAGGGACAGGAGAAGAGACCCAGTACTTC CASSGGTGEETQYF
. TRBJ2-3 . TRBV10-1 TGCGCCAGCAGTGAGGTACTTGGGGCCAGTCCTACGGCAGATACGCAGTATTTT CASSEVLGASPTADTQYF
. TRBJ1-5 . TRBV19 TGTGCCAGTAGTTGGTTACAAGACTCCAATCAGCCCCAGCATTTT CASSWLQDSNQPQHF
TRBD1 TRBJ2-2 . TRBV25-1 TGTGCCAGCAGTGGGAGAGGACAGGGGAGCACGAACACCGGGGAGCTGTTTTTT CASSGRGQGSTNTGELFF
TRBD1 TRBJ2-3 . TRBV7-8 TGTGCCAGCAGCCCGGGACAGGGGGCAAATACGCAGTATTTT CASSPGQGANTQYF
TRBD2 TRBJ2-7 . TRBV2 TGTGCCAGCAGTGATGAACGACTAGCGGGGGGCTCCTACGAGCAGTACTTC CASSDERLAGGSYEQYF
TRBD1 TRBJ1-1 . TRBV5-5 TGTGCCAGCAGCTTGTGGACAGGGTGGACTGAAGCTTTCTTT CASSLWTGWTEAFF
TRBD2 TRBJ2-7 . TRBV10-1 TGCGCCAGCAGTAGGACTAGCACGGCCGAGCAGTACTTC CASSRTSTAEQYF
. TRBJ1-1 . TRBV11-1 TGTGCCAGCAGCTCACAGGGATTGGGGAACACTGAAGCTTTCTTT CASSSQGLGNTEAFF
TRBD1 TRBJ1-6 many TRBV6-5 TGTGCCAGCAGTTACCGAACCAGGGGGTCACCCCTCCACTTT CASSYRTRGSPLHF
. TRBJ1-2 many TRBV29-1 TGCAGCGTTGAATATGGGGCCGATGGCTACACCTTC CSVEYGADGYTF
. TRBJ1-1 many TRBV4-3 TGCGCCAGCAGCGCGAAGGGGGGGGCCGGCACTGAAGCTTTCTTT CASSAKGGAGTEAFF
TRBD2 TRBJ2-7 many TRBV5-6 TGTGCCAGCAGCAGCCTTAGACTAGCGGGAGGAGGGGGGCAGTACTTC CASSSLRLAGGGGQYF
. TRBJ1-3 . TRBV7-3 TGTGCCAGCAGCTTAAGGCGGGACACGACCTTATATTTT CASSLRRDTTLYF
. TRBJ1-5 few TRBV28 TGTGCCAGCAAACCCCAACAGGGTCAGGGGCAGCCCCAGCATTTT CASKPQQGQGQPQHF
. TRBJ2-7 few TRBV10-3 TGTGCCATCAGTGAGTCTGATGGACCCTCCTACGAGCAGTACTTC CAISESDGPSYEQYF
. TRBJ2-1 many TRBV2 TGTGCCAGCAGTGAAGAAGGAGTTGAGCAGTTCTTC CASSEEGVEQFF
. TRBJ1-5 . TRBV7-2 TGCGCCAGCAGCTTAGGGGAGACAGATACGCAGCATTTT CASSLGETDTQHF
TRBD1 TRBJ2-1 many TRBV2 TGTGCCAGCAGAGCGAGCCCGGGACAGGGTGACAATGAGCAGTTCTTC CASRASPGQGDNEQFF
. TRBJ2-5 many TRBV12-3/TRBV12-4 TGTGCCAGCAGTTTACCCAACAGCCAAGAGACCCAGTACTTC CASSLPNSQETQYF
. TRBJ2-7 . TRBV2 TGTGCCAGCAGTGATTGGTCTGAGCAGTACTTC CASSDWSEQYF
TRBD2 TRBJ2-1 . TRBV25-1 TGTGCCAGCAGTGCGCTCTTAACGGGACTAGCGGGAGGTAACAATGAGCAGTTCTTC CASSALLTGLAGGNNEQFF
. TRBJ2-5 many TRBV2 TGTGCCAGCAGGAAGCCTAGCGCCTCCTTCCAGGAGACCCAGTACTTC CASRKPSASFQETQYF
TRBD1 TRBJ1-2 . TRBV29-1 TGCAGCGTTGACAAACCGGGACAGGGTCGCTATGGCTACACCTTC CSVDKPGQGRYGYTF
. TRBJ2-5 . TRBV15 TGTGCCACCAGCAGAGAAAGAGGCAGGGTGGAGACCCAGTACTTC CATSRERGRVETQYF
. TRBJ2-7 . TRBV10-1 TGCGCCAGCAGACCGACAGCGAGCTCCTACGAGCAGTACTTC CASRPTASSYEQYF
. TRBJ2-3 . TRBV19 TGTGCCAGTCGGGACAACACAGATACGCAGTATTTT CASRDNTDTQYF
. TRBJ2-7 . TRBV29-1 TGCAGCGTTGCCGCGGTGAGGGGGGGTTACGAGCAGTACTTC CSVAAVRGGYEQYF
. TRBJ2-2 many TRBV5-1 TGCGCCAGCAGCTTGGGCACGCGGGCAGAATTCACCGGGGAGCTGTTTTTT CASSLGTRAEFTGELFF
. TRBJ2-6 many TRBV6-4 TGTGCCAGCAGTGACTCGCGGGACCGATTACCCTCTGGGGCCAACGTCCTGACTTTC CASSDSRDRLPSGANVLTF